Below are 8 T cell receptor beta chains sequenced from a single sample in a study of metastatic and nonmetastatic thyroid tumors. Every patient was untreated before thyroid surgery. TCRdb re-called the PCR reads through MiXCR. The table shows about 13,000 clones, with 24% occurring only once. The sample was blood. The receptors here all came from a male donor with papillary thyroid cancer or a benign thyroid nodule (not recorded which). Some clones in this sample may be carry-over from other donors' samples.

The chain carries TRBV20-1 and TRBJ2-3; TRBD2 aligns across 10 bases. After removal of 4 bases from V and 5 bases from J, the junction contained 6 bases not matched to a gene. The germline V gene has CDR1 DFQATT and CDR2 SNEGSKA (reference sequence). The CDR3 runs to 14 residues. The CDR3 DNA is TGCAGTGCTACGCCGGCTAGCGGGAGAGATACGCAGTATTTT. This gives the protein CSATPASGRDTQYF.

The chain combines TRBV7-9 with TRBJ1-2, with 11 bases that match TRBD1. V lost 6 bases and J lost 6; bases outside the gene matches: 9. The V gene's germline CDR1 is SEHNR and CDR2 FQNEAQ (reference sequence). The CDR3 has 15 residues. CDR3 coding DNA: TGTGCCAGCAGTTATCCGGACAGGGGGCGTCATGGCTACACCTTC. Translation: CASSYPDRGRHGYTF.

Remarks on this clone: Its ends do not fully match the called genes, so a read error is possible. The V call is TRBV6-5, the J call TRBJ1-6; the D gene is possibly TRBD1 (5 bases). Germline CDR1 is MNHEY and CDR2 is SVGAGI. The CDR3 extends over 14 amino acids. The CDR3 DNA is TGTGCTAGCAGTTACGCCAGGGACGGTTCTGCCCTCCACTTT. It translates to CASSYARDGSALHF.

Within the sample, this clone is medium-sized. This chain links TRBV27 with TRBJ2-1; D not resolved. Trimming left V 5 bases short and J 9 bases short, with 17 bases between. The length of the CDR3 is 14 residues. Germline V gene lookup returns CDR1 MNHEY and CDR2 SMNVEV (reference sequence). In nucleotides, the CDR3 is TGTGCCAGCAGTCCGATACCGCTACGGAGTGAGCAGTTCTTC. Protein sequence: CASSPIPLRSEQFF.

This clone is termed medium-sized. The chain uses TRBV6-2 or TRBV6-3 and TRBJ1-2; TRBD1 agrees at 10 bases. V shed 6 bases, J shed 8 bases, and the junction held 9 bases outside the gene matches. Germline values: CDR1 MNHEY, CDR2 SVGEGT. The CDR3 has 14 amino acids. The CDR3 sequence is CASRSDRGLDGYTF. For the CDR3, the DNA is TGTGCCAGCAGGTCCGACAGGGGGCTGGACGGCTACACCTTC.

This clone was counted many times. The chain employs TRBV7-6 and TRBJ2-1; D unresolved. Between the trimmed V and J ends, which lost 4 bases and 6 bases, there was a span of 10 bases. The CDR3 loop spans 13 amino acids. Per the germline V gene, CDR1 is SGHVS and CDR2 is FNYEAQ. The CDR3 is CASSSGSVNEQFF. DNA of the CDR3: TGTGCCAGCAGCTCGGGCTCGGTCAATGAGCAGTTCTTC.

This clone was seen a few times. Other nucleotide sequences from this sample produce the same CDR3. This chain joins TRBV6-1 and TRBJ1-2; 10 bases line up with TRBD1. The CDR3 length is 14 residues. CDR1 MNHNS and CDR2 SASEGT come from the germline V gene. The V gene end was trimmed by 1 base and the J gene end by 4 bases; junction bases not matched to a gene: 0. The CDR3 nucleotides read TGTGCCAGCAGTGAAGGGACAGGGGGCTATGGCTACACCTTC. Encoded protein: CASSEGTGGYGYTF.

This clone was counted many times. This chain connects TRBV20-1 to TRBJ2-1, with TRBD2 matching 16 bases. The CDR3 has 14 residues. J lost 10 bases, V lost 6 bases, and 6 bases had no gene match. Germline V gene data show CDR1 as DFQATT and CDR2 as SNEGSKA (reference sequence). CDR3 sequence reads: CSAPGLAGGEEQFF. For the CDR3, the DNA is TGCAGTGCACCGGGACTAGCGGGGGGGGAGGAGCAGTTCTTC.